The text below deals with one TCR beta chain. Its antigen remains unknown. This specimen comes from a study of T cell repertoires in cytomegalovirus infection. Across the whole study: TCR beta signatures that were public indicated CMV infection and matching HLA type.

Regarding the study as a whole: Cumulative frequency of public TCR beta families picked out carriers of CMV plus the relevant HLA. The ex vivo response was dominated by HLA-C-restricted CMV-specific TCR beta clonotypes.

The CDR3 extends over 15 amino acids. Trimming took 3 bases from V and 2 from J, leaving 13 bases between them. In germline, CDR1 is DFQATT, CDR2 SNEGSKA (reference sequence). TCRdb re-analysed the reads in MiXCR, keeping a single row per CDR3 protein. The data hold approximately 500,000 distinct CDR3 sequences, with about 26% observed a single time. The chain links TRBV20-1 to TRBJ2-2; D might be TRBD1 (7 bases). The TCR originated in a human donor in good health (CMV status not recorded). Some clones in this sample may be carry-over from other donors' samples. The material sequenced was PBMCs. The CDR3 protein is CSAREGALNTGELFF. DNA of the CDR3: TGCAGTGCTAGGGAGGGGGCGCTTAACACCGGGGAGCTGTTTTTT.